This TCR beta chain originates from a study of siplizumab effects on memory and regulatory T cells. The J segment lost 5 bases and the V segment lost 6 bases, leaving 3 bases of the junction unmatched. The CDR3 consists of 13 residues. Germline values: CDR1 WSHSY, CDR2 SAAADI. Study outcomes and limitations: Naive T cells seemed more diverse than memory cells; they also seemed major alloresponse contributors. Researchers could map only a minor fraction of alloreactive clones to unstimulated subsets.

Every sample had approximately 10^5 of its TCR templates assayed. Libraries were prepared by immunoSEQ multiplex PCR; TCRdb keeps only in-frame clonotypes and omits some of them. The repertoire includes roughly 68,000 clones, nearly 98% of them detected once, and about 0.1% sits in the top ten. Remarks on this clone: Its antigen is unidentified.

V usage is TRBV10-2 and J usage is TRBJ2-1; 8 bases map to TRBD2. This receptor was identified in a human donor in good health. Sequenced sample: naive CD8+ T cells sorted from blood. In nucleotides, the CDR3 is TGCGCCAGCAGACTAGCGGAAAACAATGAGCAGTTCTTC. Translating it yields CASRLAENNEQFF.